Listed here are 3 T cell receptor beta chains from one sample, sequenced in a study of CD8 T cells in Susac syndrome. A quantity of about 0.5 to 1 ug RNA underwent reverse transcription using random hexamers. Each CDR3 protein is one row after TCRdb ran MiXCR on the immunoSEQ multiplex PCR reads. The sample has 150,000 to 190,000 distinct CDR3 sequences; approximately 94% are singletons. The source material was CD8+ T cells from PBMCs. All receptors derive from a human donor with multiple sclerosis.

J is TRBJ1-2 and V is TRBV20-1; D gene ambiguous. Germline V gene data show CDR1 as DFQATT and CDR2 as SNEGSKA (reference sequence). The CDR3 covers 8 residues. Trimming left V 6 bases short and J 8 bases short, with 4 bases between. The CDR3 loop reads CSAGGYTF. The DNA for the CDR3 is TGCAGTGCCGGGGGCTACACCTTC.

Remarks on this clonotype: One end of the junction is discordant with germline, which a read error may explain. This chain joins TRBV29-1 and TRBJ1-2, with D possibly being TRBD1 (6 bases). This CDR3 has 11 amino acids. CDR1 and CDR2 from the germline V gene are SQVTM and ANQGSEA. This chain's CDR3 is CSVEGGYGYTF. CDR3 nucleotides: TGCAGCGTGGAAGGGGGATATGGCTACACCTTC.

CDR3 nucleotide sequence: TGTGCCAGCAGCCCTATTGGGGCTGACAGGGAGGACACCGGGGAGCTGTTTTTT. Protein sequence: CASSPIGADREDTGELFF. This chain joins TRBV7-2 and TRBJ2-2; maybe TRBD1 (7 bases). V gave up 5 bases and J gave up 3 bases, with 22 bases separating them. This CDR3 is 18 amino acids long. From germline, CDR1 is SGHTA and CDR2 FQGNSA.